Listed below are T cell receptor beta chains from one sample, sequenced in a study of blood T cell repertoires in COVID-19. Profiled with immunoSEQ multiplex PCR; TCRdb holds only in-frame clones, not every one. The sample holds 250,000 to 300,000 clones; 70% to 90% are singletons and the top ten take around 3.6%. The sequenced sample consisted of peripheral blood. All receptors derive from a man between 18 and 35 years old with active or convalescent COVID-19. Both conserved end residues are part of each CDR3. D genes are given only for firm matches. Rows may omit the clone size; those that give it use once, few, many or a size class.

d_call,v_call,j_call,clone_size,cdr3_aa,cdr3_nt
TRBD1,TRBV5-1,TRBJ1-2,once,CASSREGQTGGYTF,TGCGCCAGCAGCCGAGAGGGACAGACCGGTGGCTACACCTTC
-,TRBV3-1/TRBV3-2,TRBJ2-7,-,CASRGVKTGSETYEQYF,TGTGCCAGCAGAGGGGTTAAGACAGGTAGCGAAACCTACGAGCAGTACTTC
-,TRBV5-4,TRBJ2-3,few,CASSLAAGTDTQYF,TGTGCCAGCAGCTTGGCGGCGGGTACAGATACGCAGTATTTT
-,TRBV5-1,TRBJ1-5,-,CASSSGFNQPQHF,TGCGCCAGCAGCTCAGGTTTCAATCAGCCCCAGCATTTT
-,TRBV2,TRBJ2-2,-,CASRQTLLYTGELFF,TGTGCCAGCAGGCAAACTCTATTATACACCGGGGAGCTGTTTTTT
-,TRBV18,TRBJ2-5,-,CASSRGLGGPETQYF,TGTGCCAGCTCACGGGGACTGGGGGGTCCGGAGACCCAGTACTTC
TRBD1,TRBV7-7,TRBJ2-2,-,CASSLRQGTGELFF,TGTGCTAGCAGCTTAAGACAGGGGACCGGGGAGCTGTTTTTT
TRBD2,TRBV20-1,TRBJ2-2,-,CSASPRGLAGTGELFF,TGCAGTGCTAGTCCCCGGGGGCTAGCGGGCACCGGGGAGCTGTTTTTT
TRBD1,TRBV5-1,TRBJ1-3,-,CASRSDRGSGNTIYF,TGCGCCAGCAGGTCAGACAGGGGAAGTGGAAACACCATATATTTT
-,TRBV9,TRBJ1-3,-,CASSVSDDTIYF,TGTGCCAGCAGCGTGAGCGATGACACCATATATTTT
TRBD2,TRBV4-1,TRBJ2-2,-,CASSQDSAAGRDGELFF,TGCGCCAGCAGCCAAGACTCCGCAGCAGGGAGGGACGGGGAGCTGTTTTTT
-,TRBV6-2/TRBV6-3,TRBJ2-1,-,CASSHVNEQFF,TGTGCCAGCAGTCATGTGAATGAGCAGTTCTTC
TRBD1,TRBV7-7,TRBJ2-3,-,CASSLGGTGTDTQYF,TGTGCCAGCAGCTTAGGTGGGACAGGCACAGATACGCAGTATTTT
-,TRBV6-5,TRBJ2-2,-,CASSTTGNTGELFF,TGTGCCAGCAGTACGACAGGGAACACCGGGGAGCTGTTTTTT
-,TRBV19,TRBJ1-6,-,CASSQPGTPSGSPLHF,TGTGCCAGTAGTCAACCGGGAACCCCCTCGGGTTCACCCCTCCACTTT
-,TRBV6-1,TRBJ1-1,-,CASSDTGFGTEAFF,TGTGCCAGCAGTGATACCGGGTTTGGCACTGAAGCTTTCTTT
TRBD1,TRBV10-2,TRBJ1-5,-,CASSFSSGGHSNQPQHF,TGCGCCAGCAGTTTTTCCTCAGGGGGCCATAGCAATCAGCCCCAGCATTTT
TRBD1,TRBV24-1,TRBJ2-7,-,CATSDIGTGIYEQYF,TGTGCCACCAGTGATATTGGGACAGGGATCTACGAGCAGTACTTC
-,TRBV24-1,TRBJ2-3,-,CATSDFGDTDTQYF,TGTGCCACCAGTGATTTCGGGGACACAGATACGCAGTATTTT
-,TRBV7-6,TRBJ1-6,few,CASSPAALNSPLHF,TGTGCCAGCAGCCCGGCGGCACTAAATTCACCCCTCCACTTT
TRBD1,TRBV7-3,TRBJ2-3,few,CASSWGQSDTDTQYF,TGTGCCAGCAGCTGGGGACAGTCGGACACAGATACGCAGTATTTT
-,TRBV10-1,TRBJ1-1,-,CARLPGGLNTEAFF,TGCGCCAGGCTACCCGGGGGATTGAACACTGAAGCTTTCTTT
-,TRBV18,TRBJ1-5,-,CASSPYSGQPQHF,TGTGCCAGCTCACCATACTCTGGTCAGCCCCAGCATTTT
TRBD1,TRBV7-7,TRBJ2-2,-,CASSGGQGAFEELFF,TGTGCTAGCAGCGGGGGACAGGGGGCCTTTGAGGAGCTGTTTTTT
-,TRBV4-1,TRBJ1-3,-,CASSLRDSGNTIYF,TGCGCCAGCAGTCTCAGGGACTCTGGAAACACCATATATTTT
TRBD2,TRBV24-1,TRBJ2-1,-,CATSDLGLADNEQFF,TGTGCCACCAGTGATTTGGGACTAGCGGACAATGAGCAGTTCTTC
-,TRBV28,TRBJ2-5,-,CASSIGGGLRETQYF,TGTGCCAGCAGTATAGGGGGGGGCCTTCGGGAGACCCAGTACTTC
TRBD1,TRBV7-9,TRBJ1-1,-,CASSLSFGTGNTEAFF,TGTGCCAGCAGCTTATCTTTCGGGACAGGGAACACTGAAGCTTTCTTT
-,TRBV30,TRBJ1-3,-,CAWSIDSRDTIYF,TGTGCCTGGAGTATCGACAGCCGGGACACCATATATTTT
TRBD1,TRBV6-5,TRBJ2-7,-,CASSYARGSHEQYF,TGTGCCAGCAGTTACGCCAGGGGGTCCCACGAGCAGTACTTC
-,TRBV7-9,TRBJ1-2,-,CASSFTTGSNYGYTF,TGTGCCAGCAGCTTCACGACAGGCTCTAACTATGGCTACACCTTC
TRBD2,TRBV7-3,TRBJ2-2,once,CASSRTSGNTGELFF,TGTGCCAGCAGCCGGACTAGCGGAAACACCGGGGAGCTGTTTTTT
TRBD1,TRBV24-1,TRBJ1-5,once,CATSDTGQISNQPQHF,TGTGCCACCAGTGACACGGGACAGATTAGCAATCAGCCCCAGCATTTT
-,TRBV30,TRBJ2-7,few,CAWSAGTGIHEQYF,TGTGCCTGGAGCGCCGGAACAGGGATCCACGAGCAGTACTTC
-,TRBV6-5,TRBJ2-1,-,CASSLVGGQFF,TGTGCCAGCAGTTTGGTAGGGGGGCAGTTCTTC
-,TRBV5-4,TRBJ2-3,-,CASSFGTHTDTQYF,TGTGCCAGCAGCTTCGGGACTCACACAGATACGCAGTATTTT
TRBD1,TRBV24-1,TRBJ2-2,-,CATRPGQGFTGELFF,TGTGCCACCCGCCCGGGACAGGGTTTTACCGGGGAGCTGTTTTTT
-,TRBV5-4,TRBJ1-2,many,CASSLDRTANYGYTF,TGTGCCAGCAGCTTGGATCGGACAGCTAACTATGGCTACACCTTC
-,TRBV6-6,TRBJ1-1,-,CASSYERDKAFF,TGTGCCAGCAGTTACGAACGGGACAAGGCTTTCTTT
TRBD1,TRBV30,TRBJ1-1,-,CAWSTGQALNTEAFF,TGTGCCTGGAGCACAGGACAGGCTTTGAACACTGAAGCTTTCTTT
TRBD1,TRBV19,TRBJ1-1,-,CASIRQTGGYMAEAFF,TGTGCCAGTATTCGTCAGACAGGGGGCTATATGGCTGAAGCTTTCTTT
TRBD2,TRBV9,TRBJ2-3,-,CASSGLAGGLDTQYF,TGTGCCAGCAGCGGACTAGCGGGGGGTCTAGATACGCAGTATTTT
TRBD1,TRBV2,TRBJ1-6,few,CASSWDRVNSPLHF,TGTGCCAGCAGTTGGGACAGGGTAAATTCACCCCTCCACTTT
TRBD2,TRBV5-1,TRBJ2-1,-,CASSLIAGGGYNEQFF,TGCGCCAGCAGCTTGATAGCGGGAGGAGGCTACAATGAGCAGTTCTTC
-,TRBV2,TRBJ1-5,once,CASEATLNQPQHF,TGTGCCAGCGAAGCGACCCTCAATCAGCCCCAGCATTTT